The 6 T cell receptor beta chains below come from one sample, sequenced in a study of cytomegalovirus exposure and HLA in healthy donors. It was with 60 Vbeta and 13 Jbeta primers that the PCR ran. Some clones are missing from TCRdb's copy, which holds only in-frame ones; the method was immunoSEQ multiplex PCR. The data hold about 140,000 clones, with roughly 73% observed a single time. What was sequenced was PBMCs. Receptors were obtained from a female donor in good health and CMV-seronegative.

The chain combines TRBV6-1 with TRBJ1-3; D possibly corresponds to TRBD1 (5 bases). The CDR3 extends over 14 amino acids. The germline CDR1 and CDR2 sequences are MNHNS and SASEGT. V shed 3 bases and J shed 2 bases, with 8 bases lying between them. The CDR3, as DNA: TGTGCCAGCAGTGACAGGGCCGCTGGAAACACCATATATTTT. Amino acid sequence: CASSDRAAGNTIYF.

The rearrangement joins TRBV7-2 to TRBJ1-1, with D maybe TRBD1 (5 bases). The CDR3 runs 15 residues. Per the germline V gene, CDR1 is SGHTA and CDR2 is FQGNSA. V lost 5 bases, J lost 3 bases, and 16 bases lay in between. The CDR3: CASSPRGGRDTEAFF. DNA of the CDR3: TGTGCCAGCAGCCCCCGTGGGGGGAGGGACACTGAAGCTTTCTTT.

The genes are TRBV10-3 and TRBJ1-1; D is unclear. V was pared by 4 bases and J by 7 bases, with 13 bases between. CDR1 is ENHRY and CDR2 is SYGVKD in the germline V gene. This CDR3 has 13 amino acids. The DNA of the CDR3 is TGTGCCATCAGTGGGAGGGAAAAAAATGAAGCTTTCTTT. Translating gives CAISGREKNEAFF.

V gene TRBV9 combines with J gene TRBJ2-7; 8 nucleotides align to TRBD2. The CDR3 runs 16 residues. In germline, CDR1 is SGDLS, CDR2 YYNGEE. J lost 6 bases, V lost 0 bases, and 11 bases had no gene match. The CDR3: CASSVAPGGGASEQYF. Written as DNA, the CDR3 is TGTGCCAGCAGCGTAGCCCCGGGGGGGGGCGCCAGCGAGCAGTACTTC.

A few counts support this clone. The chain couples TRBV2 to TRBJ1-1; the D gene is possibly TRBD1 (6 bases). Trimming left V 8 bases short and J 1 base short, with 14 bases between. This CDR3 region has 14 residues. Germline values: CDR1 SNHLY, CDR2 FYNNEI. In DNA form, the CDR3 reads TGTGCCAGCGGTCGGGGGGGCTCGAACACTGAAGCTTTCTTT. Translating gives CASGRGGSNTEAFF.

The chain couples TRBV27 to TRBJ2-5; 7 nucleotides agree with TRBD1. Per germline, CDR1 MNHEY and CDR2 SMNVEV (reference sequence). Trimming cost V 6 bases and J 2 bases; bases outside gene matches: 9. The CDR3 length is 15 residues. In DNA form, the CDR3 reads TGTGCCAGCAGAGCATCCGGGACAGTTCAAGAGACCCAGTACTTC. Its protein is CASRASGTVQETQYF.